A single sample is the source of the 26 T cell receptor beta chains below, sequenced in a study of T-cell memory formation after mild COVID-19. TCRdb re-derived calls from the 5' RACE reads in MiXCR, one entry per CDR3 protein. Of 310,000 or so distinct CDR3 sequences in the sample, around a sixth were seen once. Input material: PBMCs or a T cell subset sorted from them (not recorded which). These receptors were taken from a man aged 18 to 30 who had mild COVID-19 (a few samples of this study predate the infection). Cell type and time point are not known.

The gene calls are TRBV23-1 and TRBJ2-7; D is unclear. TRBV23-1 is labeled an ORF, and its function is uncertain. CDR3 length equals 14 residues. Deletions cut 4 bases from V and 0 bases from J, with 10 bases between. The CDR3 protein is CASSRRCYSYEQYV. CDR3 in DNA: TGCGCCAGCAGTCGCAGGTGTTACTCCTACGAGCAGTACGTC.

There are a few counts of this clonotype. This sequence joins TRBV7-3 and TRBJ2-1, with 8 bases identical to TRBD1. Germline V CDR1 and CDR2: SGHTA, FQGTGA. The CDR3 extends over 17 amino acids. The V gene end was trimmed by 5 bases and the J gene end by 9 bases; junction bases not matched to a gene: 18. The CDR3, as DNA: TGTGCCAGCAGCCCCACGCCTCAGGGGGCATCGTACGGTGAGCAGTTCTTC. The encoded protein is CASSPTPQGASYGEQFF.

V and J are TRBV6-6 and TRBJ1-5; no clear D. The CDR3 runs to 14 residues. The V gene's germline CDR1 is MNHNY and CDR2 SVGAGI (reference sequence). Trimming removed 2 bases from V and 3 bases from J, with 8 bases in between. This CDR3 reads CASSYVQPNQPQHF. CDR3 sequence (DNA): TGTGCCAGCAGTTACGTTCAGCCCAATCAGCCCCAGCATTTT.

This clonotype was seen ten or more times. The chain combines TRBV7-3 with TRBJ2-3, with 9 bases identical to TRBD1. V lost 4 bases to trimming and J lost 3 bases; unmatched junction nucleotides: 2. Germline CDR1 is SGHTA and CDR2 is FQGTGA. The CDR3 loop spans 14 amino acids. The CDR3 bases are TGTGCCAGCAGCTCCGGACAGGGGACAGATACGCAGTATTTT. Its protein is CASSSGQGTDTQYF.

This chain uses TRBV6-1 with TRBJ1-6; D is ambiguous. Germline CDR1 is MNHNS and CDR2 is SASEGT. V lost 6 bases, J lost 5 bases, and 2 bases lay in between. There are 11 residues in the CDR3. The CDR3 DNA sequence: TGTGCCAGCAGACATAATTCACCCCTCCACTTT. Encoded protein: CASRHNSPLHF.

There are a few counts of this clonotype. The V call is TRBV6-2 or TRBV6-3, the J call TRBJ2-2, with 11 bases fitting TRBD1. The V gene's germline CDR1 is MNHEY and CDR2 SVGEGT. Trimming took 5 bases from V and 6 from J; bases not matched to a gene: 8. The CDR3 runs 16 residues. CDR3 sequence reads: CASSPHGQGAAGELFF. CDR3 DNA sequence: TGTGCCAGCAGTCCGCACGGACAGGGGGCTGCCGGGGAGCTGTTTTTT.

The chain combines TRBV7-9 with TRBJ1-2; TRBD1 matches 12 bases. CDR3 length: 17 residues. J gave up 7 bases and V 6 bases, and 15 bases lay outside the gene matches. CDR1 and CDR2 (germline): SEHNR, FQNEAQ (reference sequence). The CDR3 bases are TGTGCCAGCAGACACCCGGGACAGGGGGCTGCTTTGGCTGGCTACACCTTC. Its translation: CASRHPGQGAALAGYTF.

The chain recombines TRBV7-2 with TRBJ2-6, with unresolved D. This CDR3 region has 15 residues. Germline lookup yields CDR1 SGHTA and CDR2 FQGNSA. Trimming removed 2 bases at V and 0 bases at J, with 5 bases between. The CDR3 DNA sequence: TGTGCCAGCAGCTTAACCTACTCTGGGGCCAACGTCCTGACTTTC. Its protein is CASSLTYSGANVLTF.

The rearrangement links TRBV7-2 to TRBJ1-1; no clear D gene. The CDR3 is 12 amino acids. V was shortened by 1 base and J by 6 bases, with 6 bases between the two germline ends. Germline CDR1 reads SGHTA; CDR2 reads FQGNSA. The CDR3 bases are TGTGCCAGCAGCTTAGAAGCCGCTGAAGCTTTCTTT. This gives the protein CASSLEAAEAFF.

The CDR3 sequence is CASSSRDAGGGYTF. In nucleotides, the CDR3 is TGTGCCAGCAGCTCCCGGGACGCTGGTGGGGGCTACACCTTC. This chain joins TRBV3-1 and TRBJ1-2; TRBD1 is a possible D gene (5 bases). The germline V and J ends were trimmed by 5 bases and 8 bases, with 18 bases remaining between them. Germline values: CDR1 LGHDT, CDR2 YNNKEL (reference sequence). This CDR3 comprises 14 residues.

V gene TRBV19 combines with J gene TRBJ2-1; TRBD2 aligns across 8 bases. This CDR3 spans 13 amino acids. CDR1 and CDR2 (germline): LNHDA, SQIVND (reference sequence). The V gene end was trimmed by 5 bases and the J gene end by 9 bases; junction bases not matched to a gene: 6. CDR3 in amino acids: CASSGTRTGEQFF. For the CDR3, the DNA is TGTGCCAGTAGTGGGACTAGGACTGGTGAGCAGTTCTTC. Based on the CDR3 plus reference TRBV19 and TRBJ2-1, the full variable domain is DGGITQSPKYLFRKEGQNVTLSCEQNLNHDAMYWYRQDPGQGLRLIYYSQIVNDFQKGDIAEGYSVSREKKESFPLTVTSAQKNPTAFYLCASSGTRTGEQFFGPGTRLTVL.

This clonotype has a single count. The CDR3 loop reads CATSDPVQETQYF. CDR3 nucleotides: TGTGCCACCAGTGACCCCGTCCAAGAGACCCAGTACTTC. J is TRBJ2-5 and V is TRBV24-1; D is uncertain. Per the germline V gene, CDR1 is KGHDR and CDR2 is SFDVKD. This CDR3 has 13 residues. The V end lost 4 bases, the J end lost 1 base, and 6 bases lay between the germline ends.

This clonotype was seen at least ten times. This chain uses TRBV12-3 or TRBV12-4 with TRBJ2-1; 9 bases line up with TRBD1. V trimming: 3 bases; J trimming: 8 bases; junction bases outside the gene matches: 2. The CDR3 totals 13 residues. The chain's CDR3 is CASSFGQGYEQFF. The CDR3 DNA reads TGTGCCAGCAGTTTTGGACAGGGGTATGAGCAGTTCTTC.

V and J are TRBV4-3 and TRBJ1-6, with D tentatively TRBD1 (6 bases). CDR1 and CDR2 (germline): LGHNA, YSLEER. The V end was cut by 4 bases, the J end by 9 bases, with 16 bases between. The CDR3 length is 15 residues. The CDR3 DNA follows: TGCGCCAGCAGCCCATCTATGGGGGGCCTTTCACCCCTCCACTTT. Protein: CASSPSMGGLSPLHF.

This clonotype has a handful of counts. The chain couples TRBV7-2 to TRBJ2-3, with 7 bases that match TRBD2. With V trimmed by 5 bases and J by 0 bases, 11 bases remained unmatched. CDR3 size: 17 residues. Germline V gene data show CDR1 as SGHTA and CDR2 as FQGNSA. In DNA form, the CDR3 reads TGTGCCAGCAGCCGAGAGACTAGCTACCCGAGCACAGATACGCAGTATTTT. Its protein is CASSRETSYPSTDTQYF.

The V call is TRBV20-1, the J call TRBJ2-3, with D maybe TRBD2 (7 bases). The CDR3 extends over 14 amino acids. CDR1 is DFQATT, CDR2 SNEGSKA, per germline (reference sequence). Trimming removed 6 bases at V and 5 bases at J, with 18 bases between. The CDR3, as DNA: TGCAGTGCAAATCGCGGGGGCCCTCGAGATACGCAGTATTTT. Its translation is CSANRGGPRDTQYF.

The chain combines TRBV2 with TRBJ2-3; the match to TRBD1 covers 8 bases. Germline V CDR1 and CDR2: SNHLY, FYNNEI. V lost 7 bases to trimming and J lost 3 bases; unmatched junction nucleotides: 6. The CDR3 sequence is 14 residues long. This CDR3 reads CASNGTGRTDTQYF. CDR3 nucleotide sequence: TGTGCCAGCAACGGGACAGGCAGGACAGATACGCAGTATTTT.

This clonotype has only a few counts. The rearrangement joins TRBV20-1 to TRBJ2-5, with unresolved D. Germline V gene data show CDR1 as DFQATT and CDR2 as SNEGSKA (reference sequence). The germline V and J ends were trimmed by 0 bases and 1 base, with 6 bases remaining between them. This CDR3 contains 13 residues. Written as DNA, the CDR3 is TGCAGTGCTAGAGAGATGCCCCAAGAGACCCAGTACTTC. Encoded protein: CSAREMPQETQYF.

This chain links TRBV11-2 with TRBJ2-1, with D possibly matching TRBD1 (6 bases). From germline, CDR1 is SGHAT and CDR2 FQNNGV. Trimming removed 4 bases at V and 4 bases at J, with 14 bases between. The CDR3 spans 15 residues. For the CDR3, the DNA is TGTGCCAGCAGCTCCCCGGGACACAATTACAATGAGCAGTTCTTC. Residues: CASSSPGHNYNEQFF.

This chain links TRBV5-1 with TRBJ2-1; possibly TRBD1 for D (8 bases). Germline loops: CDR1 SGHRS, CDR2 YFSETQ. The CDR3 is 15 residues long. Trimming cost V 4 bases and J 6 bases, with 17 bases left between them. The CDR3 is CASSPQGEGLNEQFF. For the CDR3, the DNA is TGCGCCAGCAGCCCACAGGGGGAGGGCCTCAATGAGCAGTTCTTC.

The chain has TRBV9 and TRBJ2-2, with D perhaps given as TRBD1 or TRBD2 (5 bases each). The CDR3 runs 16 residues. V lost 4 bases to trimming and J lost 1 base, with 14 bases between them. Per the germline V gene, CDR1 is SGDLS and CDR2 is YYNGEE. The CDR3 coding sequence is TGTGCCAGCAGCACTAGGGGACGGGGGAACACCGGGGAGCTGTTTTTT. It specifies CASSTRGRGNTGELFF.

This clonotype has just a few counts. The V gene is TRBV6-5, the J gene TRBJ2-7; 7 bases are a match to TRBD2. The trim removed 0 bases at V and 0 bases at J, leaving 2 bases unmatched. Germline V gene lookup returns CDR1 MNHEY and CDR2 SVGAGI. The CDR3 is 15 residues long. CDR3 sequence (DNA): TGTGCCAGCAGTTACTCCGGGGGGAGCTCCTACGAGCAGTACTTC. The encoded protein is CASSYSGGSSYEQYF.

This clonotype came up a few times. The chain combines TRBV5-1 with TRBJ2-7; TRBD2 is a possible D gene (5 bases). Germline V gives CDR1 SGHRS, CDR2 YFSETQ. Trimming pared 2 bases from V and 3 bases from J, leaving 9 bases between. The CDR3 length is 13 residues. Here the CDR3 DNA reads TGCGCCAGCAGCTTAGAGGGCAACTACGAGCAGTACTTC. Residues: CASSLEGNYEQYF.

This clonotype was seen only a few times. The chain carries TRBV20-1 and TRBJ1-5; TRBD1 is a possible D gene (5 bases). The CDR3 contains 15 residues. Trimming took 2 bases from V and 2 from J, leaving 13 bases between them. Germline values: CDR1 DFQATT, CDR2 SNEGSKA (reference sequence). Written as DNA, the CDR3 is TGCAGTGCTAGATCGAGGGGCGGTCGCAATCAGCCCCAGCATTTT. Protein sequence: CSARSRGGRNQPQHF.

The V call is TRBV29-1, the J call TRBJ1-1; D uncertain. The CDR3 extends over 13 amino acids. V lost 1 base to trimming and J lost 6 bases, with 12 bases between them. Germline-derived CDR1 and CDR2 are SQVTM and ANQGSEA. CDR3 residues: CSVEGGLMSEAFF. In DNA form, the CDR3 reads TGCAGCGTTGAAGGGGGTTTAATGTCTGAAGCTTTCTTT.

This clonotype was recorded a few times. This rearrangement joins TRBV5-1 to TRBJ1-1, with D hard to call. From germline, CDR1 is SGHRS and CDR2 YFSETQ. Deletions cut 0 bases from V and 1 base from J, with 7 bases between. The CDR3 is made up of 14 amino acids. The CDR3 DNA reads TGCGCCAGCAGCTTGGGGAACGCGAACACTGAAGCTTTCTTT. This gives the protein CASSLGNANTEAFF.